The 6 T cell receptor beta chains presented below share a single source sample, sequenced in a study of T cell clonality in common variable immunodeficiency. Sequencing was performed with immunoSEQ multiplex PCR; in TCRdb, only in-frame clones are kept and a portion is missing. This sample has approximately 58,000 clones, each found more than once. The sequenced sample consisted of peripheral blood mononuclear cells. Every receptor here comes from a person between 18 and 75 years old in good health.

This clone was seen at least ten times. The read falls 3 residues short of the CDR3 end, and the missing part is taken from the germline J gene. The V and J genes are TRBV28 and TRBJ2-1; a possible D gene is TRBD2 (6 bases). Trimming shortened V by 2 bases and J by 3 bases, and 8 bases separated the two germline ends. The germline V gene has CDR1 MDHEN and CDR2 SYDVKM. The CDR3 loop spans 14 amino acids. The CDR3 sequence is CASSLRRDYNEQFF. The part of the CDR3 DNA that was read is TGTGCCAGCAGTTTACGGCGGGACTACAATGAG.

This clone was detected ten times or more. The CDR3 end is not reached by the read, which stops 3 residues before it; the germline J gene fills it in. The gene calls are TRBV10-3 and TRBJ2-7, with TRBD1 identical over 9 bases. After removal of 7 bases from V and 1 base from J, the junction contained 8 bases not matched to a gene. The V gene's germline CDR1 is ENHRY and CDR2 SYGVKD. The CDR3 contains 15 residues. The chain's CDR3 is CAINSGTGNSYEQYF. Partial CDR3 DNA: TGTGCCATCAATTCCGGGACAGGGAATTCCTACGAG.

This clone has ten or more counts. Coverage ceases 3 residues before the CDR3 finishes, and the germline J gene fills in the end. The chain couples TRBV28 to TRBJ2-1, with D tentatively TRBD2 (5 bases). Germline CDR1 is MDHEN and CDR2 is SYDVKM. The V end was cut by 7 bases, the J end by 7 bases, with 8 bases between. The CDR3 is 11 amino acids. This CDR3 reads CASTGLNEQFF. CDR3 DNA (partial): TGTGCCAGCACGGGGTTGAATGAG.

This clone has at least ten counts. The CDR3 goes on 3 residues after the read ends, and that part is filled in from the germline J gene. This sequence joins TRBV20-1 and TRBJ1-6, with unresolved D. The CDR3 has 17 amino acids. Germline CDR1 DFQATT, CDR2 SNEGSKA (reference sequence). V was clipped by 5 bases and J by 0 bases, with 17 bases between them. CDR3 sequence reads: CSAPTNKVSSYNSPLHF. CDR3 bases read: TGCAGTGCTCCAACCAATAAAGTTAGCTCCTATAATTCACCC.

The sample holds many counts of this clone. The read terminates 3 residues before the CDR3 end, so the remaining end is supplied by the germline J gene. The chain recombines TRBV7-1 with TRBJ2-1; 10 positions match TRBD2. TRBV7-1 is flagged as an ORF with uncertain function. J lost 8 bases, V lost 3 bases, and 22 bases had no gene match. The CDR3 has 20 residues. CDR3 region: CASSSFYGLAALTEVDEQFF. The CDR3 DNA, read in part, is TGTGCCAGCAGCTCCTTTTATGGACTAGCGGCTCTGACCGAGGTGGATGAG.

This clone appeared a few times. The read ends 3 residues before the CDR3 terminus; that terminus is restored from the germline J gene. J is TRBJ2-5 and V is TRBV5-8, with 7 bases matching TRBD1. Germline CDR1 is SGHTS and CDR2 is YDEGEE. The CDR3 extends over 14 amino acids. The ends lost 4 bases at V and 2 bases at J; junction bases unmatched: 5. The CDR3 is CASSLGQAQETQYF. The CDR3 DNA, read in part, is TGTGCCAGCAGCCTCGGACAGGCGCAAGAGACC.